This T cell receptor beta chain comes out of a study of shared clonotypes between healthy human individuals. Broader study findings: Sampling used blood alone; tissue repertoires probably differ.

Note on this clone: What it binds is unknown.

V was trimmed by 3 bases and J by 10 bases, leaving 16 bases between them. This CDR3 comprises 14 residues. Germline V gives CDR1 MDHEN, CDR2 SYDVKM. Clones were sequenced by immunoSEQ multiplex PCR, and TCRdb holds only the in-frame ones, with some missing. The data hold 400,000 to 500,000 clones, with less than 80% observed a single time. This clonotype originated in a woman in her 40s in good health. Some clones in this sample may be carry-over from other donors' samples. The source material was PBMCs. The rearrangement joins TRBV28 to TRBJ2-1, with D perhaps being TRBD1 or TRBD2 (5 bases each). CDR3 DNA sequence: TGTGCCAGCAGTTTTAGTGGGGGACGGTTCGAGCAGTTCTTC. Amino acids: CASSFSGGRFEQFF.